This T cell receptor beta chain was recorded in a study of early T cells in non-severe SARS-CoV-2 infection. The overall study: The chains were unpaired, and the sequenced material was bulk RNA from unsorted whole blood.

General study results and limits: The matching step, a VDJdb search, favored anti-spike CD8 responses and missed private and CD4 specificities.

Within the sample, this clonotype is medium-sized (0.01 to 0.1%). Its antigen is undetermined. Unique molecular identifiers tagged individual cDNA molecules. TCRdb processed the 5' RACE reads anew with MiXCR; each CDR3 protein has one entry. Here the sample spans fewer than 65,000 distinct CDR3 sequences, about 7.7% being singletons. V gave up 5 bases and J gave up 2 bases; unmatched junction bases: 11. The CDR3 runs to 19 residues. The germline V gene has CDR1 SGHVS and CDR2 FNYEAQ. J is TRBJ2-2 and V is TRBV7-6; 13 nucleotides match TRBD2. The sample here was whole blood, taken at baseline. This clonotype was sampled from an adult who was a healthcare worker with PCR-confirmed SARS-CoV-2 infection or an uninfected control (not recorded which). As DNA, the CDR3 is TGTGCCAGCAGCAACCCCGGGACTAGCGGGACCCCCAACACCGGGGAGCTGTTTTTT. Translation: CASSNPGTSGTPNTGELFF. Looking up the rest from reference TRBV7-6 and TRBJ2-2 gives the full variable domain: GAGVSQSPRYKVTKRGQDVALRCDPISGHVSLYWYRQALGQGPEFLTYFNYEAQQDKSGLPNDRFSAERPEGSISTLTIQRTEQRDSAMYRCASSNPGTSGTPNTGELFFGEGSRLTVL.